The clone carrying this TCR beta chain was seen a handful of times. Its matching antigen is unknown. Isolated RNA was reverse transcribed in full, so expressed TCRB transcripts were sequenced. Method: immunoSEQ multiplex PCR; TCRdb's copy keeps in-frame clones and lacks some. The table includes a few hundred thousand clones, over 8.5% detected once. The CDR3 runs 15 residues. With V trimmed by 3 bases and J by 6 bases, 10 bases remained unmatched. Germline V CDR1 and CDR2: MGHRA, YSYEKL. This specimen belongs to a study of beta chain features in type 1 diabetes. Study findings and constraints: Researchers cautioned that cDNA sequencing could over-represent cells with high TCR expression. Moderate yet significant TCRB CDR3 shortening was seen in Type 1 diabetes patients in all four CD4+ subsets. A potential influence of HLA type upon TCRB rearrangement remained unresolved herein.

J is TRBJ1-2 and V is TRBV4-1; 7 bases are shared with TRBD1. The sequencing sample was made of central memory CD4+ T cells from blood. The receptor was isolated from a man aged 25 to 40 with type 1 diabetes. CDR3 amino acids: CASSQHFTGDNGYTF. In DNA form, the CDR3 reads TGCGCCAGCAGCCAGCACTTTACAGGGGATAATGGCTACACCTTC.